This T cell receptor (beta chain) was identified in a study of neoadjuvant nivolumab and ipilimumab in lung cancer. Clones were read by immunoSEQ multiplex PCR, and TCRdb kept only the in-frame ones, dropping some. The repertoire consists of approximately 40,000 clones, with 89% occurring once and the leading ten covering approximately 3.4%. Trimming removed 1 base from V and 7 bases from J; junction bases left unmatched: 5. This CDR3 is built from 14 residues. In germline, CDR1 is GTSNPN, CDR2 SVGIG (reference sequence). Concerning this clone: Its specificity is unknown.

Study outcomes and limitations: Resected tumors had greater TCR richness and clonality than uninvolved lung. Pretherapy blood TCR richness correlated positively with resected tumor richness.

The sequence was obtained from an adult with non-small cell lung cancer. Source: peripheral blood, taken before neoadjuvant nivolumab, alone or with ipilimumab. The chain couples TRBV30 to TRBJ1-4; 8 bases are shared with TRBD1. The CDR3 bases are TGTGCCTGGAGTGGAGGACAGGGCGCTGAAAAACTGTTTTTT. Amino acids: CAWSGGQGAEKLFF. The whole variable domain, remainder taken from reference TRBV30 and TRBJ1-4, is SQTIHQWPATLVQPVGSPLSLECTVEGTSNPNLYWYRQAAGRGLQLLFYSVGIGQISSEVPQNLSASRPQDRQFILSSKKLLLSDSGFYLCAWSGGQGAEKLFFGSGTQLSVL.